This T cell receptor (beta chain) was retrieved from a study of blood T cell repertoires in COVID-19. Whole-study context: PBMCs, B-cell-depleted T cells, or T cells provided the cDNA or gDNA that made up the material.

The study assigned cohorts using participant-reported clinical history. The junction had 5 bases not matched to a gene; V was cut back by 4 bases and J by 0 bases. The CDR3 totals 17 residues. Germline CDR1 MDHEN, CDR2 SYDVKM. Produced via immunoSEQ multiplex PCR; TCRdb's table is partial and in-frame only. The sample gives about 270,000 clones, 75% to 90% of which show up once; approximately 4% is in the top ten. V gene TRBV28 combines with J gene TRBJ2-6; 8 bases line up with TRBD1. Source material: PBMCs or T cells enriched from blood (not recorded which). The source of this sequence is a woman in her 30s with acute COVID-19. This CDR3 reads CASSSTGVVSGANVLTF. The CDR3, as DNA: TGTGCCAGCAGTTCGACAGGGGTCGTCTCTGGGGCCAACGTCCTGACTTTC.